Sequencing of this T cell receptor (beta chain) was carried out in a study of T cell repertoires in ileal Crohn's disease. Study-wide findings and caveats: Endoscopic recurrence occurred in every patient whose clonality exceeded 26.8%. Mucosal expansions were suggested to be mainly CD8 T cells.

From germline, CDR1 is MNHNS and CDR2 SASEGT. The V segment lost 7 bases and the J segment 6 bases; nucleotides outside the gene matches: 11. There are 15 residues in the CDR3. Of note for this clone: The antigen remains undetermined.

Data came from immunoSEQ multiplex PCR; TCRdb stores just in-frame clones and leaves some out. The sample contains 9,500 to 15,000 clones, roughly 80% of which appear only once. Time point in this sample: neoterminal ileum biopsy at postoperative endoscopy, about 6 months after surgery. Sequences were obtained from ileal tissue. V usage is TRBV6-1 and J usage is TRBJ2-7, with 11 bases aligning to TRBD1. The receptor comes from an adult with Crohn's disease. The CDR3 loop is CASIHSGQGAREQYF. Written as DNA, the CDR3 is TGTGCCAGCATCCACTCCGGACAGGGGGCTCGCGAGCAGTACTTC.